The present TCR beta chain was sequenced within a study of OX40 agonist ivuxolimab in advanced cancers. As for the study in general: Those enrolled were 80% to 85% male, with a mean age of 60 years and ages from roughly 20 to 90.

There are 14 residues in the CDR3. Germline V CDR1 and CDR2: KGHSH, LQKENI. J lost 10 bases, V lost 0 bases, and 3 bases had no gene match. The data were produced by immunoSEQ multiplex PCR, yet TCRdb's version contains in-frame clones alone and is incomplete. Seen here are tens of thousands of clones, roughly nine tenths observed once, and the top ten hold roughly an eighth. The sequencing used CD4+ or CD8+ T cells sorted from blood, collected in a trial of the OX40 agonist ivuxolimab. The receptor was isolated from an adult with an advanced solid tumor such as melanoma, head and neck, liver or kidney cancer. The J gene is TRBJ2-1, the V gene TRBV18; the match to TRBD2 covers 10 bases. This chain's CDR3 is CASSPPPSGGEQFF. The CDR3 DNA reads as TGTGCCAGCTCACCACCCCCTAGCGGGGGAGAGCAGTTCTTC. Based on the CDR3 plus reference TRBV18 and TRBJ2-1, the full variable domain is NAGVMQNPRHLVRRRGQEARLRCSPMKGHSHVYWYRQLPEEGLKFMVYLQKENIIDESGMPKERFSAEFPKEGPSILRIQQVVRGDSAAYFCASSPPPSGGEQFFGPGTRLTVL.